This note documents a single TCR beta chain sequence. The target antigen is unknown. The sample has other DNA sequences that encode this CDR3 too. This sample stems from a study of shared clonotypes between healthy human individuals. Naive-designated CD8 cells lacked CD45RO, were positively enriched for CCR7, and omitted terminally differentiated effector memory CD45RA+ cells. Clones were sequenced by immunoSEQ multiplex PCR, and TCRdb holds only the in-frame ones, with some missing. The repertoire holds over 2,000,000 clones, with just under 95% as singletons. Overall study results and limits: Richness estimates generally favored naive over memory subsets. Blood alone was sampled, and tissue repertoires likely differ.

Trimming left V 4 bases short and J 3 bases short, with 8 bases between. Germline CDR1 is SGDLS and CDR2 is YYNGEE. The CDR3 totals 13 residues. This chain links TRBV9 with TRBJ1-5; TRBD1 might be the D (5 bases). Sequenced input: naive CD8+ T cells from PBMCs. This clonotype was sampled from a man younger than 30 in good health. Some clones in this sample may be carry-over from other donors' samples. CDR3 nucleotide sequence: TGTGCCAGCAGCCAGGGTCCCAATCAGCCCCAGCATTTT. It specifies CASSQGPNQPQHF.